These 6 T cell receptor beta chains share one sample of origin, sequenced in a study of T cell responses to AZD1222 COVID-19 vaccine. Clones were read by immunoSEQ multiplex PCR, and TCRdb kept only the in-frame ones, dropping some. The repertoire consists of approximately 120,000 clones, with 80% to 90% occurring once and the leading ten covering 9.5%. Sequences were derived from peripheral blood, sampled 28 days after the second AZD1222 dose. These receptors were collected from an adult who received the AZD1222 COVID-19 vaccine.

The rearrangement links TRBV7-9 to TRBJ1-2; 7 bases agree with TRBD1. The CDR3 is 18 residues long. The junction had 13 bases not matched to a gene; V was cut back by 3 bases and J by 0 bases. Germline V gives CDR1 SEHNR, CDR2 FQNEAQ (reference sequence). Here the CDR3 reads CASSFLPRDSHTNYGYTF. CDR3 nucleotide sequence: TGTGCCAGCAGCTTTCTTCCCAGGGACAGCCACACTAACTATGGCTACACCTTC.

The chain is built from TRBV21-1 and TRBJ1-2. TRBV21-1 is given as a pseudogene. This CDR3 contains 12 residues. CDR3 amino acids: CASSKGGDGYTF. The DNA of the CDR3 is TGTGCCAGCAGCAAAGGGGGAGATGGCTACACCTTC.

This clone has a single count. This chain joins TRBV5-5 and TRBJ1-2; no definite D call. Germline V lookup: CDR1 SGHKS, CDR2 YYEKEE (reference sequence). Trimming took 4 bases from V and 8 from J, leaving 18 bases between them. CDR3 length equals 14 residues. In DNA form, the CDR3 reads TGTGCCAGCAGCCCCCATTTTGAATCCGGCGGCTACACCTTC. This encodes CASSPHFESGGYTF.

The chain joins TRBV4-3 to TRBJ2-3; TRBD1 matches 8 bases. The CDR3 sequence is 14 residues long. In germline, CDR1 is LGHNA, CDR2 YSLEER. The V segment lost 6 bases and the J segment 4 bases; nucleotides outside the gene matches: 6. DNA for the CDR3: TGCGCCAGCAGTCTCGGACAGGGTGCAGATACGCAGTATTTT. It is translated as CASSLGQGADTQYF.

The genes are TRBV5-1 and TRBJ2-3, with D perhaps being TRBD1 or TRBD2 (7 bases each). The CDR3 runs to 14 residues. The germline CDR1 and CDR2 sequences are SGHRS and YFSETQ. The V end lost 7 bases, the J end lost 0 bases, and 12 bases lay between the germline ends. CDR3 residues: CASVRGGSTDTQYF. CDR3 coding DNA: TGCGCCAGCGTCAGGGGGGGTAGCACAGATACGCAGTATTTT.

V usage is TRBV30 and J usage is TRBJ1-1, with D unclear. Germline loops: CDR1 GTSNPN, CDR2 SVGIG (reference sequence). CDR3 length equals 14 residues. V lost 4 bases to trimming and J lost 0 bases, with 12 bases between them. The CDR3 protein is CAWTDLYVNTEAFF. CDR3 in DNA: TGTGCCTGGACAGACCTTTACGTGAACACTGAAGCTTTCTTT.